Below, 26 T cell receptor beta chains from the same sample are listed, as sequenced in a study of T cell clusters in autoimmune cytopenias. Multiplex touch-down PCR amplified TRB using TRB-A and TRB-B pools in one tube. Each CDR3 protein gets one entry in TCRdb, which reprocessed the multiplex PCR reads and gives no DNA. Here the sample table reports about 2,100 distinct CDR3 sequences. Tens of thousands of genome equivalents of blood DNA were amplified for TRB. Sequencing was carried out using peripheral blood. The receptors here all came from a human donor with an autoimmune cytopenia or autoimmune hepatitis (not recorded which).

CDR3 loop: CASSLGAGTYYEQYF. The V call is TRBV13, the J call TRBJ2-7; lacking DNA, the TRBD1 call made by TCRdb goes unchecked. The CDR3 covers 15 residues. Germline V lookup: CDR1 PRHDT, CDR2 FYEKMQ (reference sequence).

The rearrangement links TRBV13 to TRBJ1-2. Germline CDR1 is PRHDT and CDR2 is FYEKMQ (reference sequence). The CDR3 extends over 13 amino acids. This chain's CDR3 is CASSFQDSHGYTF.

The V call is TRBV19, the J call TRBJ2-3; checking the TCRdb D call of TRBD1 is not possible without DNA. The germline gives CDR1 LNHDA, CDR2 SQIVND (reference sequence). This CDR3 contains 14 residues. The CDR3 loop is CASSAGQGPDTQYF.

This clonotype registers medium-sized by frequency. The chain recombines TRBV6-2 or TRBV6-3 with TRBJ2-2. The CDR3 runs to 18 residues. Per the germline V gene, CDR1 is MNHEY and CDR2 is SVGEGT. The CDR3 region is CASSYNPKTGANTGELFF.

This clonotype is called medium-sized based on its frequency. The CDR3 region is CAYESSGGYTF. This chain joins TRBV30 and TRBJ1-2. This CDR3 spans 11 amino acids. Germline CDR1 and CDR2: GTSNPN and SVGIG (reference sequence). The whole variable domain, remainder taken from reference TRBV30 and TRBJ1-2, is SQTIHQWPATLVQPVGSPLSLECTVEGTSNPNLYWYRQAAGRGLQLLFYSVGIGQISSEVPQNLSASRPQDRQFILSSKKLLLSDSGFYLCAYESSGGYTFGSGTRLTVV.

This clonotype counts as large by frequency. V gene TRBV5-8 combines with J gene TRBJ2-7; the TCRdb D gene call, TRBD1, has no DNA to confirm it. CDR3 length equals 15 residues. Germline assignment: CDR1 SGHTS and CDR2 YDEGEE. The CDR3 region is CASSLEGHHSYEQYF.

The chain couples TRBV12-3 or TRBV12-4 to TRBJ1-1. This CDR3 region has 12 residues. The CDR3 protein is CATQGQADEAFF.

The chain uses TRBV19 and TRBJ2-2; no DNA is available, so the TRBD2 call from TCRdb remains unchecked. Germline-derived CDR1 and CDR2 are LNHDA and SQIVND (reference sequence). The CDR3 is 18 amino acids. Here the CDR3 reads CASSRRTSGGVNTGELFF.

This chain joins TRBV19 and TRBJ2-2; TCRdb picks TRBD2, but there is no DNA to check that call. CDR3 size: 15 residues. CDR1 and CDR2 (germline): LNHDA, SQIVND (reference sequence). CDR3 sequence reads: CASRTSGIDTGELFF.

This clonotype counts as medium-sized by frequency. This sequence joins TRBV30 and TRBJ2-7; TCRdb gives TRBD1 as the D gene, but with no DNA this cannot be confirmed. The CDR3 runs to 14 residues. Germline loops: CDR1 GTSNPN, CDR2 SVGIG (reference sequence). CDR3 in amino acids: CAWSWGEGSYEQYF.

The chain links TRBV20-1 to TRBJ2-3; TCRdb indicates TRBD1, and absent DNA this call remains unverified. This CDR3 region has 14 residues. CDR1 is DFQATT and CDR2 is SNEGSKA in the germline V gene (reference sequence). The CDR3 here is CSAGLGDSTDTQYF.

CDR3 loop: CASRLNGQGLVETQYF. The rearrangement joins TRBV7-6 to TRBJ2-5; the D call from TCRdb, TRBD1, cannot be confirmed without DNA. The CDR3 contains 16 residues. Germline V gene data show CDR1 as SGHVS and CDR2 as FNYEAQ.

The rearrangement joins TRBV5-6 to TRBJ2-7. The CDR3 runs to 14 residues. Germline CDR1 SGHDT, CDR2 YYEEEE. This CDR3 is CASSSDRVVNEQYF. The variable domain in full, with the rest retrieved from reference TRBV5-6 and TRBJ2-7, is DAGVTQSPTHLIKTRGQQVTLRCSPKSGHDTVSWYQQALGQGPQFIFQYYEEEERQRGNFPDRFSGHQFPNYSSELNVNALLLGDSALYLCASSSDRVVNEQYFGPGTRLTVT.

The chain recombines TRBV18 with TRBJ1-1. CDR1 and CDR2 (germline): KGHSH, LQKENI. CDR3 length equals 14 residues. The CDR3 loop reads CASSHKARDTEAFF.

By frequency, this clonotype registers medium-sized. The CDR3 loop reads CASSLVSTTDTQYF. The genes are TRBV5-4 and TRBJ2-3. Germline loops: CDR1 SGHNT, CDR2 YYREEE (reference sequence). This CDR3 comprises 14 residues.

According to its frequency, this clonotype is medium-sized. The V call is TRBV13, the J call TRBJ2-5; TCRdb calls TRBD1, which cannot be checked without DNA. CDR3 length: 13 residues. Germline V lookup: CDR1 PRHDT, CDR2 FYEKMQ (reference sequence). The CDR3 reads CASNRGEQETQYF.

This chain uses TRBV24-1 with TRBJ2-3; TCRdb's D gene call, TRBD1, goes unchecked for lack of DNA. Germline V lookup: CDR1 KGHDR, CDR2 SFDVKD. The CDR3 contains 13 residues. CDR3 loop: CATTKGTKETQDF.

By frequency, this clonotype registers large. This CDR3 reads CASRTDRDYGYTF. This chain uses TRBV19 with TRBJ1-2; TCRdb selects TRBD1, and the lack of DNA leaves this call unchecked. In germline, CDR1 is LNHDA, CDR2 SQIVND (reference sequence). The CDR3 spans 13 residues.

The chain links TRBV19 to TRBJ1-5. This CDR3 has 12 amino acids. From germline, CDR1 is LNHDA and CDR2 SQIVND (reference sequence). CDR3 region: CASRDQRQPQHF.

The CDR3 region is CASSGRLSDGYTF. The V and J genes are TRBV7-9 and TRBJ1-2. The CDR3 is made up of 13 amino acids. In germline, CDR1 is SEHNR, CDR2 FQNEAQ (reference sequence).

V gene TRBV20-1 combines with J gene TRBJ2-7; the D call of TRBD1 rests on TCRdb alone, since no DNA is present to check it. The CDR3 contains 14 residues. CDR1 is DFQATT and CDR2 is SNEGSKA in the germline V gene (reference sequence). CDR3 region: CSAREGTGSYEQYF.

This clonotype registers medium-sized by frequency. The chain links TRBV18 to TRBJ2-1; TCRdb gives TRBD2 as the D gene, but with no DNA this cannot be confirmed. The CDR3 extends over 16 amino acids. Germline V lookup: CDR1 KGHSH, CDR2 LQKENI. CDR3 sequence reads: CASSPPTSGGRNEQFF.

The rearrangement uses TRBV6-5 and TRBJ2-1; TCRdb's D call, TRBD1, is unchecked because there is no DNA. CDR3 length equals 16 residues. Germline CDR1 and CDR2: MNHEY and SVGAGI. The CDR3 protein is CASSYPAGGPYNEQFF.

The chain joins TRBV18 to TRBJ1-2; TCRdb outputs TRBD1, but without DNA this stays unchecked. The CDR3 is 15 residues long. Germline V gene data show CDR1 as KGHSH and CDR2 as LQKENI. CDR3 in amino acids: CASSPPAGGPFGYTF.

The chain has TRBV19 and TRBJ1-5; the TCRdb call, TRBD1, lacks DNA for checking. Germline V lookup: CDR1 LNHDA, CDR2 SQIVND (reference sequence). The CDR3 consists of 17 residues. This chain's CDR3 is CASSPVHRDGSNQPQHF.

By frequency, this clonotype registers medium-sized. This chain links TRBV6-1 with TRBJ2-2; absent DNA, TCRdb's TRBD1 call cannot be checked. The germline gives CDR1 MNHNS, CDR2 SASEGT. The CDR3 has 15 residues. Here the CDR3 reads CASSGQGWITGELFF.